One sample yielded the 32 T cell receptor beta chains listed below, sequenced in a study of cytomegalovirus exposure and HLA in healthy donors (dated by TCRdb to between 2016 and 2019). Receptor libraries were prepared by the immunoSEQ multiplex PCR assay. A mixture of 60 forward primers for TCR Vbeta segments and 13 reverse primers for TCR Jbeta segments was used in the multiplex PCR. Here the immuneACCESS table is served through TCRdb, limited to in-frame sequences with V and J called. Missing clones are a known gap in these copies; in checked studies unresolved V genes cover under half, and the rest lacks a known reason. The sample records under 130,000 clones, approximately 80% of which are singletons. The ten biggest clones cover over 4% of the sample. Sample: PBMCs. These receptors were collected from a female donor in good health and CMV-seropositive.

V is TRBV7-9 and J is TRBJ2-1, with 10 bases fitting TRBD2. This CDR3 has 14 residues. Per germline, CDR1 SEHNR and CDR2 FQNEAQ (reference sequence). J lost 10 bases, V lost 4 bases, and 7 bases had no gene match. CDR3 sequence reads: CASSSHGLAEEQFF. DNA of the CDR3: TGTGCCAGCAGCTCCCACGGACTAGCGGAAGAGCAGTTCTTC.

CDR3 protein: CASSVAQGPHEQYF. CDR3 bases: TGTGCCAGCAGCGTAGCTCAGGGGCCCCACGAGCAGTACTTC. This chain uses TRBV9 with TRBJ2-7; tentative D call: TRBD1 (6 bases). The CDR3 covers 14 residues. V was shortened by 0 bases and J by 5 bases, with 12 bases between the two germline ends. Germline values: CDR1 SGDLS, CDR2 YYNGEE.

The V and J genes are TRBV6-5 and TRBJ1-5, with D unclear. Trimming shortened V by 2 bases and J by 3 bases, and 8 bases separated the two germline ends. Germline V lookup: CDR1 MNHEY, CDR2 SVGAGI. The CDR3 covers 14 residues. The CDR3 is CASSYTQVNQPQHF. DNA for the CDR3: TGTGCCAGCAGTTACACCCAGGTCAATCAGCCCCAGCATTTT.

The V call is TRBV5-1, the J call TRBJ2-3, with TRBD2 identical over 10 bases. Germline V gene data show CDR1 as SGHRS and CDR2 as YFSETQ. The V segment lost 0 bases and the J segment 4 bases; nucleotides outside the gene matches: 8. This CDR3 spans 17 amino acids. The CDR3 nucleotides are TGCGCCAGCAGCTTGGTAGGCGGACTAGCGGATGCAGATACGCAGTATTTT. Residues: CASSLVGGLADADTQYF.

The V and J genes are TRBV6-1 and TRBJ2-5; D may be TRBD1 (7 bases). V lost 4 bases and J 3 bases, leaving 15 bases between the germline ends. Germline CDR1 MNHNS, CDR2 SASEGT. The CDR3 loop spans 15 amino acids. In DNA, the CDR3 is TGTGCCAGCAGTGCCGACAGGGAGGTAAAAGAGACCCAGTACTTC. The encoded protein is CASSADREVKETQYF.

The rearrangement uses TRBV15 and TRBJ2-4; maybe TRBD1 (5 bases). In germline, CDR1 is LNHNV, CDR2 YYDKDF (reference sequence). V lost 5 bases, J lost 5 bases, and 13 bases lay in between. This CDR3 spans 14 amino acids. The CDR3 loop reads CATSGRKTENIQYF. The DNA for the CDR3 is TGTGCCACCAGCGGGCGAAAGACAGAAAACATTCAGTACTTC. The variable domain in full, with the rest retrieved from reference TRBV15 and TRBJ2-4, is DAMVIQNPRYQVTQFGKPVTLSCSQTLNHNVMYWYQQKSSQAPKLLFHYYDKDFNNEADTPDNFQSRRPNTSFCFLDIRSPGLGDTAMYLCATSGRKTENIQYFGAGTRLSVL.

The chain has TRBV4-1 and TRBJ1-4; D may be TRBD1 (5 bases). This CDR3 is built from 16 residues. Germline CDR1 and CDR2: MGHRA and YSYEKL. Trimming removed 1 base at V and 11 bases at J, with 20 bases between. The CDR3, as DNA: TGCGCCAGCAGCCAAGTTGGGTCGGCAGGGTTGGAGAAACTGTTTTTT. This sequence encodes CASSQVGSAGLEKLFF.

This rearrangement joins TRBV6-1 to TRBJ2-1; D is ambiguous. The CDR3 is 11 residues long. Trimming took off 8 bases at V and 3 bases at J, with 5 bases between the two ends. Germline CDR1 reads MNHNS; CDR2 reads SASEGT. The CDR3 coding sequence is TGTGCCAGCCGTAGCTACAATGAGCAGTTCTTC. Its protein product is CASRSYNEQFF.

The chain carries TRBV5-1 and TRBJ2-7; D not resolved. The CDR3 loop spans 15 amino acids. Germline CDR1 is SGHRS and CDR2 is YFSETQ. With 2 bases removed from V and 0 bases from J, the gap between germline ends came to 12 bases. The CDR3 loop reads CASSFTETSSYEQYF. CDR3 sequence (DNA): TGCGCCAGCAGCTTTACAGAAACGAGCTCCTACGAGCAGTACTTC.

The chain couples TRBV6-5 to TRBJ2-3; 8 bases align to TRBD2. The V gene's germline CDR1 is MNHEY and CDR2 SVGAGI. The V segment lost 5 bases and the J segment 2 bases; nucleotides outside the gene matches: 3. This CDR3 is built from 14 residues. The CDR3 DNA reads TGTGCCAGCAGTCGCGGGGGGCCCACAGATACGCAGTATTTT. Amino acids: CASSRGGPTDTQYF.

This clone was observed once. The chain has TRBV2 and TRBJ2-7; perhaps TRBD2 as D (5 bases). This CDR3 region has 15 residues. The germline V gene encodes CDR1 SNHLY and CDR2 FYNNEI. Trimming took off 4 bases at V and 2 bases at J, with 15 bases between the two ends. CDR3 protein: CASSGVALSTYEQYF. Here the CDR3 DNA reads TGTGCCAGCAGTGGGGTAGCGTTGTCAACCTACGAGCAGTACTTC.

This clone was observed a handful of times. The chain's CDR3 is CASSQARTGGVAGELFF. The CDR3 DNA is TGCGCCAGCAGCCAAGCACGGACAGGGGGCGTCGCCGGGGAGCTGTTTTTT. The V call is TRBV4-1, the J call TRBJ2-2; 11 bases fit TRBD1. CDR1 and CDR2 (germline): MGHRA, YSYEKL. Trimming cost V 1 base and J 6 bases; bases outside gene matches: 7. This CDR3 contains 17 residues.

This clone occurred a few times. The V call is TRBV30, the J call TRBJ1-1; a possible D gene is TRBD1 (6 bases). The V and J ends lost 1 base and 3 bases respectively, with 15 bases between them. The CDR3 runs 15 residues. Germline CDR1 GTSNPN, CDR2 SVGIG (reference sequence). CDR3 residues: CAWSGPWAGDTEAFF. The CDR3 nucleotides are TGTGCCTGGAGTGGACCATGGGCAGGGGACACTGAAGCTTTCTTT.

This chain connects TRBV5-6 to TRBJ2-5, with 9 bases lining up with TRBD1. CDR3 length: 17 amino acids. The trim removed 5 bases at V and 5 bases at J, leaving 16 bases unmatched. Germline V gene sequence: CDR1 SGHDT, CDR2 YYEEEE. This chain's CDR3 is CASSYTTGGAGLETQYF. CDR3 DNA: TGTGCCAGCAGTTATACTACAGGGGGCGCGGGTCTGGAGACCCAGTACTTC.

The V and J genes are TRBV5-8 and TRBJ2-1; TRBD2 might be the D (6 bases). The ends were cut back, 3 bases at V and 6 bases at J, with 19 bases in the middle. CDR3 length: 16 amino acids. CDR1 and CDR2 (germline): SGHTS, YDEGEE. The CDR3 loop reads CASSSHRGVLLNEQFF. The CDR3, as DNA: TGTGCCAGCAGCTCCCACCGCGGGGTTCTTCTCAATGAGCAGTTCTTC. The variable domain in full, completed from reference TRBV5-8 and TRBJ2-1, reads EAGVTQSPTHLIKTRGQQATLRCSPISGHTSVYWYQQALGLGLQFLLWYDEGEERNRGNFPPRFSGRQFPNYSSELNVNALELEDSALYLCASSSHRGVLLNEQFFGPGTRLTVL.

This clone was observed a few times. The rearrangement links TRBV28 to TRBJ2-1; 9 bases are shared with TRBD2. Germline CDR1 reads MDHEN; CDR2 reads SYDVKM. Unmatched junction bases numbered 15, after V lost 4 bases and J lost 2 bases. CDR3 length: 19 residues. The CDR3 loop reads CASSSDGTSLEPAYNEQFF. In DNA, the CDR3 is TGTGCCAGCAGTTCAGACGGGACTAGCTTAGAACCCGCCTACAATGAGCAGTTCTTC. Based on the CDR3 plus reference TRBV28 and TRBJ2-1, the full variable domain is DVKVTQSSRYLVKRTGEKVFLECVQDMDHENMFWYRQDPGLGLRLIYFSYDVKMKEKGDIPEGYSVSREKKERFSLILESASTNQTSMYLCASSSDGTSLEPAYNEQFFGPGTRLTVL.

The chain links TRBV18 to TRBJ1-1, with 8 nucleotides matching TRBD1. CDR1 is KGHSH, CDR2 LQKENI, per germline. Losses at the gene ends were 5 bases for V and 5 bases for J; bases not matched to a gene: 7. The CDR3 loop spans 14 amino acids. CDR3 protein: CASSADRGRTEAFF. The CDR3 nucleotides are TGTGCCAGCTCAGCCGACAGGGGAAGAACTGAAGCTTTCTTT.

This sequence joins TRBV2 and TRBJ2-2; 9 positions agree with TRBD1. This CDR3 contains 15 residues. After removal of 8 bases from V and 4 bases from J, the junction contained 8 bases not matched to a gene. From germline, CDR1 is SNHLY and CDR2 FYNNEI. The CDR3 spells CASRRDRAGTGELFF. As DNA, the CDR3 is TGTGCCAGCCGACGGGACAGGGCGGGCACCGGGGAGCTGTTTTTT.

This chain joins TRBV6-1 and TRBJ1-5; 9 bases map to TRBD1. This CDR3 region has 15 residues. CDR1 MNHNS and CDR2 SASEGT come from the germline V gene. J gave up 5 bases and V 4 bases, and 6 bases lay outside the gene matches. CDR3 sequence (DNA): TGTGCCAGCAGTGCTGTCACAGGGGGCGATCAGCCCCAGCATTTT. This translates into CASSAVTGGDQPQHF.

The V and J genes are TRBV13 and TRBJ2-1; D unclear. CDR3 length: 11 amino acids. Trimming removed 5 bases at V and 3 bases at J, with 2 bases between. Looked up from germline, CDR1 is PRHDT and CDR2 is FYEKMQ (reference sequence). Written as DNA, the CDR3 is TGTGCCAGCAGCCTCTACAATGAGCAGTTCTTC. Translation: CASSLYNEQFF.

The V and J genes are TRBV6-1 and TRBJ1-1; D remains ambiguous. The germline V gene has CDR1 MNHNS and CDR2 SASEGT. V lost 6 bases and J lost 1, with 12 bases in between. This CDR3 spans 14 amino acids. The CDR3 protein is CASSTRFGNTEAFF. The CDR3, as DNA: TGTGCCAGCAGCACCCGGTTTGGGAACACTGAAGCTTTCTTT.

The chain recombines TRBV7-2 with TRBJ2-3; TRBD2 matches at 7 bases. Germline trimming cut 5 bases from V and 2 bases from J; bases unmatched to any gene: 13. CDR3 length equals 17 residues. The germline gives CDR1 SGHTA, CDR2 FQGNSA. The CDR3 region has the DNA TGTGCCAGCAGCCAGATGCCTATAGCGGGCCTCACAGATACGCAGTATTTT. Protein: CASSQMPIAGLTDTQYF.

This sequence joins TRBV19 and TRBJ2-6; 7 positions agree with TRBD2. Germline CDR1 and CDR2: LNHDA and SQIVND (reference sequence). The junction had 3 bases not matched to a gene; V was cut back by 1 base and J by 0 bases. The CDR3 has 17 residues. CDR3 sequence (DNA): TGTGCCAGTAGTATAGCCGGGGGGTACTCTGGGGCCAACGTCCTGACTTTC. This translates into CASSIAGGYSGANVLTF.

The V call is TRBV29-1, the J call TRBJ2-2; 12 bases map to TRBD1. The CDR3 sequence is 15 residues long. V trimming: 6 bases; J trimming: 3 bases; junction bases outside the gene matches: 5. Germline V gives CDR1 SQVTM, CDR2 ANQGSEA. The CDR3 is CSVGGDRGHTGELFF. CDR3 coding DNA: TGCAGCGTCGGCGGGGACAGGGGGCACACCGGGGAGCTGTTTTTT.

The J gene is TRBJ1-2, the V gene TRBV6-5; D gene uncertain. V was cut by 4 bases and J by 8 bases, with 20 bases left in between. This CDR3 comprises 15 residues. CDR1 and CDR2 from the germline V gene are MNHEY and SVGAGI. The CDR3 protein is CASSSRGLASGGYTF. The CDR3, as DNA: TGTGCCAGCAGTTCACGAGGGCTAGCCTCCGGGGGCTACACCTTC.

The V call is TRBV29-1, the J call TRBJ2-2, with D unresolved. In germline, CDR1 is SQVTM, CDR2 ANQGSEA. The CDR3 is 13 amino acids. Trimming removed 2 bases from V and 4 bases from J, with 8 bases in between. CDR3 sequence: CSVERQATGELFF. The CDR3 bases are TGCAGCGTTGAAAGGCAGGCCACCGGGGAGCTGTTTTTT.

This clone showed up just once. CDR3 nucleotides: TGTGCCAGCAGCTTAACGGGGACAGGGTTAAGTGGAAACACCATATATTTT. Protein: CASSLTGTGLSGNTIYF. The chain has TRBV7-3 and TRBJ1-3; 9 nucleotides agree with TRBD1. Germline assignment: CDR1 SGHTA and CDR2 FQGTGA. The CDR3 contains 17 residues. The J segment lost 3 bases and the V segment lost 0 bases, leaving 6 bases of the junction unmatched.

V usage is TRBV5-4 and J usage is TRBJ1-3, with 9 bases that match TRBD1. Germline-derived CDR1 and CDR2 are SGHNT and YYREEE (reference sequence). The CDR3 loop spans 16 amino acids. The V gene end was trimmed by 4 bases and the J gene end by 0 bases; junction bases not matched to a gene: 5. CDR3 protein: CASSPGQGLSGNTIYF. The CDR3 DNA reads as TGTGCCAGCAGCCCGGGACAGGGACTCTCTGGAAACACCATATATTTT.

The chain links TRBV15 to TRBJ1-5; the D gene is possibly TRBD1 (6 bases). Germline CDR1 reads LNHNV; CDR2 reads YYDKDF (reference sequence). The CDR3 spans 14 residues. The V end lost 8 bases, the J end lost 4 bases, and 15 bases lay between the germline ends. The CDR3: CATSPRGRNQPQHF. CDR3 bases: TGTGCCACCTCGCCCAGGGGAAGAAATCAGCCCCAGCATTTT.

This chain uses TRBV27 with TRBJ1-1; 7 bases are a match to TRBD1. The CDR3 sequence is 14 residues long. Germline lookup yields CDR1 MNHEY and CDR2 SMNVEV (reference sequence). Losses at the gene ends were 6 bases for V and 5 bases for J; bases not matched to a gene: 9. This chain's CDR3 is CASSFRQGGTEAFF. CDR3 DNA: TGTGCCAGCAGCTTTAGACAGGGTGGGACTGAAGCTTTCTTT.

The chain combines TRBV7-2 with TRBJ1-4; perhaps TRBD1 as D (5 bases). CDR3 size: 15 residues. Germline loops: CDR1 SGHTA, CDR2 FQGNSA. V dropped 5 bases and J dropped 3 bases, with 13 bases sitting between them. CDR3 DNA: TGTGCCAGCAGCGGGCGGGGGTTAGCTAATGAAAAACTGTTTTTT. The encoded protein is CASSGRGLANEKLFF.

This chain links TRBV14 with TRBJ2-5; weak D call: TRBD2 (5 bases). CDR1 is SGHDN, CDR2 FVKESK, per germline. Trimming removed 1 base at V and 5 bases at J, with 14 bases between. This CDR3 has 15 amino acids. The CDR3 spells CASSQGGRLRETQYF. The CDR3 bases are TGTGCCAGCAGCCAAGGAGGGAGACTTAGGGAGACCCAGTACTTC.